Following are 26 T cell receptor beta chains from one sample sequenced in a study of blood T cell repertoires in COVID-19. Produced via immunoSEQ multiplex PCR; TCRdb's table is partial and in-frame only. The sample includes 110,000 or so clones, 85% of them seen just once. Material: peripheral blood. The receptors here all came from a human donor in a cohort sampled during active COVID-19.

This clone was recorded a few times. The gene calls are TRBV19 and TRBJ1-1, with 9 bases fitting TRBD1. V was pared by 6 bases and J by 5 bases, with 4 bases of the junction left unmatched. This CDR3 is built from 13 residues. CDR1 and CDR2 from the germline V gene are LNHDA and SQIVND (reference sequence). The CDR3 loop is CASRDRGKTEAFF. For the CDR3, the DNA is TGTGCCAGTAGGGACAGGGGAAAGACTGAAGCTTTCTTT.

The chain recombines TRBV10-3 with TRBJ2-2, with a weak D call TRBD1 (6 bases). Germline CDR1 reads ENHRY; CDR2 reads SYGVKD. This CDR3 contains 16 residues. V shed 5 bases and J shed 0 bases, with 13 bases lying between them. CDR3 DNA: TGTGCCATCAGTCGGGACACAACCGCGAACACCGGGGAGCTGTTTTTT. Its translation is CAISRDTTANTGELFF.

The V gene is TRBV5-1, the J gene TRBJ2-7, with a tentative D call TRBD1 (6 bases). This CDR3 has 13 residues. Germline V CDR1 and CDR2: SGHRS, YFSETQ. The V gene lost 3 bases and the J gene lost 3 bases, with 10 bases spanning the gap. DNA of the CDR3: TGCGCCAGCAGCTACACGGACAGCTACGAGCAGTACTTC. Protein: CASSYTDSYEQYF.

The chain couples TRBV7-8 to TRBJ1-5; D is ambiguous. Trimming pared 8 bases from V and 5 bases from J, leaving 13 bases between. Germline V gene lookup returns CDR1 SGHVS and CDR2 FQNEAQ. The CDR3 covers 13 residues. For the CDR3, the DNA is TGTGCCAGCGGGAGACGGCTCGATCAGCCCCAGCATTTT. Its translation: CASGRRLDQPQHF.

V usage is TRBV19 and J usage is TRBJ2-1, with D maybe TRBD1 (6 bases). The CDR3 is made up of 16 amino acids. CDR1 and CDR2 from the germline V gene are LNHDA and SQIVND (reference sequence). V lost 2 bases, J lost 6 bases, and 17 bases lay in between. The CDR3 nucleotides are TGTGCCAGTAGTATACAGGGGCGGACTGATGGCAATGAGCAGTTCTTC. Protein product: CASSIQGRTDGNEQFF.

The genes are TRBV5-1 and TRBJ1-1, with D possibly being TRBD1 (6 bases). CDR1 and CDR2 (germline): SGHRS, YFSETQ. CDR3 length equals 14 residues. V was shortened by 3 bases and J by 1 base, with 10 bases between the two germline ends. CDR3 sequence: CASSSATGNTEAFF. DNA of the CDR3: TGCGCCAGCAGCTCGGCGACAGGGAACACTGAAGCTTTCTTT.

The chain is built from TRBV2 and TRBJ2-7, with 9 bases aligning to TRBD1. J was trimmed by 4 bases and V by 2 bases; bases with no gene match: 9. CDR3 size: 16 residues. The germline gives CDR1 SNHLY, CDR2 FYNNEI. CDR3 loop: CASSEPTGGNSYEQYF. CDR3 coding DNA: TGTGCCAGCAGTGAACCGACAGGGGGTAATTCATACGAGCAGTACTTC.

The sample holds one count of this clone. J is TRBJ2-5 and V is TRBV7-2; 7 nucleotides agree with TRBD1. The CDR3 length is 14 residues. From germline, CDR1 is SGHTA and CDR2 FQGNSA. The ends lost 5 bases at V and 5 bases at J; junction bases unmatched: 8. The DNA of the CDR3 is TGTGCCAGCAGCGCCCCGACAGGGTTCGAGACCCAGTACTTC. Translation gives CASSAPTGFETQYF.

The gene calls are TRBV4-3 and TRBJ2-1; perhaps TRBD2 as D (6 bases). The CDR3 has 15 amino acids. CDR1 is LGHNA and CDR2 is YSLEER in the germline V gene. Deletions cut 0 bases from V and 5 bases from J, with 11 bases between. The CDR3 here is CASSQDWVADNEQFF. The CDR3 DNA is TGCGCCAGCAGCCAAGATTGGGTAGCGGACAATGAGCAGTTCTTC.

The chain uses TRBV7-2 and TRBJ1-6; 9 positions match TRBD1. Germline V CDR1 and CDR2: SGHTA, FQGNSA. The V gene end was trimmed by 5 bases and the J gene end by 1 base; junction bases not matched to a gene: 6. The CDR3 consists of 17 residues. CDR3 sequence reads: CASSLRQGGSYNSPLHF. DNA for the CDR3: TGTGCCAGCAGCCTCAGACAGGGGGGATCCTATAATTCACCCCTCCACTTT.

This sequence joins TRBV11-2 and TRBJ1-1; 7 bases fit TRBD1. With 4 bases clipped from V and 5 bases from J, the junction kept 10 bases outside the gene matches. Germline CDR1 is SGHAT and CDR2 is FQNNGV. The CDR3 extends over 15 amino acids. CDR3 in DNA: TGTGCCAGCAGCTCAAACAGGGGCCGCGAGACTGAAGCTTTCTTT. This encodes CASSSNRGRETEAFF.

This chain connects TRBV6-5 to TRBJ1-2, with a tentative D call TRBD1 (6 bases). This CDR3 contains 13 residues. Trimming shortened V by 11 bases and J by 1 base, and 14 bases separated the two germline ends. The germline V gene encodes CDR1 MNHEY and CDR2 SVGAGI. The CDR3 DNA sequence: TGTGCCGGCTATTGGGGACATAACTATGGCTACACCTTC. Amino acids: CAGYWGHNYGYTF.

This clone came up once. The J gene is TRBJ2-7, the V gene TRBV2, with 10 positions matching TRBD1. V was pared by 4 bases and J by 5 bases, with 8 bases of the junction left unmatched. The CDR3 has 15 residues. The germline V gene encodes CDR1 SNHLY and CDR2 FYNNEI. CDR3 DNA sequence: TGTGCCAGCAGTGTTGGGACAGGGGTGGTCGACGAGCAGTACTTC. Translated: CASSVGTGVVDEQYF.

V usage is TRBV24-1 and J usage is TRBJ2-3; D may be TRBD2 (6 bases). V lost 0 bases and J 1 base, leaving 13 bases between the germline ends. The germline CDR1 and CDR2 sequences are KGHDR and SFDVKD. The CDR3 spans 17 residues. DNA of the CDR3: TGTGCCACCAGTGATTTGGCGGGACTGGGAGGCACAGATACGCAGTATTTT. Protein sequence: CATSDLAGLGGTDTQYF.

The chain links TRBV5-5 to TRBJ1-5, with 11 bases fitting TRBD1. The CDR3 totals 15 residues. J lost 2 bases, V lost 3 bases, and 1 base had no gene match. CDR1 and CDR2 from the germline V gene are SGHKS and YYEKEE (reference sequence). The CDR3 loop reads CASSWTGGGNQPQHF. The CDR3 nucleotides read TGTGCCAGCAGCTGGACAGGGGGCGGCAATCAGCCCCAGCATTTT.

CDR3 sequence: CASSEGPLSKNIQYF. The CDR3 region has the DNA TGTGCCAGCAGTGAAGGGCCCCTTTCCAAAAACATTCAGTACTTC. The chain couples TRBV2 to TRBJ2-4; D uncertain. Trimming took off 1 base at V and 2 bases at J, with 9 bases between the two ends. Germline values: CDR1 SNHLY, CDR2 FYNNEI. This CDR3 spans 15 amino acids.

The chain combines TRBV27 with TRBJ2-4, with a tentative D call TRBD1 (6 bases). The CDR3 contains 18 residues. Trimming took off 4 bases at V and 1 base at J, with 20 bases between the two ends. Germline CDR1 is MNHEY and CDR2 is SMNVEV (reference sequence). CDR3 protein: CASSYDTQGFAAKNIQYF. The CDR3 DNA follows: TGTGCCAGCAGTTACGATACCCAGGGGTTTGCGGCCAAAAACATTCAGTACTTC.

This chain connects TRBV19 to TRBJ1-5; TRBD1 might be the D (6 bases). The CDR3 is 15 amino acids. CDR1 is LNHDA and CDR2 is SQIVND in the germline V gene (reference sequence). The ends were cut back, 5 bases at V and 5 bases at J, with 16 bases in the middle. This CDR3 reads CASSLRTPGDQPQHF. DNA of the CDR3: TGTGCCAGTAGTCTTCGAACCCCAGGGGATCAGCCCCAGCATTTT.

This rearrangement joins TRBV19 to TRBJ1-5; D is ambiguous. Germline assignment: CDR1 LNHDA and CDR2 SQIVND (reference sequence). The V end lost 2 bases, the J end lost 3 bases, and 8 bases lay between the germline ends. This CDR3 has 14 residues. Here the CDR3 DNA reads TGTGCCAGTAGTATAAGTGGAGACAATCAGCCCCAGCATTTT. This codes for CASSISGDNQPQHF.

V and J are TRBV9 and TRBJ2-7, with D perhaps TRBD2 (6 bases). Germline CDR1 SGDLS, CDR2 YYNGEE. The CDR3 contains 14 residues. The V end was cut by 3 bases, the J end by 1 base, with 11 bases between. The CDR3 nucleotides read TGTGCCAGCAGCGAGGAGGGACTGTCCTACGAGCAGTACTTC. Translated: CASSEEGLSYEQYF.

The chain uses TRBV29-1 and TRBJ2-1, with 9 bases fitting TRBD2. V lost 8 bases to trimming and J lost 5 bases; unmatched junction nucleotides: 4. Germline assignment: CDR1 SQVTM and CDR2 ANQGSEA. The CDR3 is 12 amino acids. This CDR3 reads CSTLAGDNEQFF. The CDR3 DNA follows: TGCAGCACCTTAGCGGGGGACAATGAGCAGTTCTTC.

The chain combines TRBV4-2 with TRBJ1-2; TRBD1 aligns across 10 bases. Per the germline V gene, CDR1 is LGHNA and CDR2 is YNFKEQ. The CDR3 runs 19 residues. V lost 0 bases to trimming and J lost 8 bases; unmatched junction nucleotides: 18. CDR3 sequence (DNA): TGTGCCAGCAGCCAAGAGGGGGACAGGGGATGGTCCCAGCCCCGAGGCTACACCTTC. It encodes CASSQEGDRGWSQPRGYTF.

The V gene is TRBV6-5, the J gene TRBJ2-2; 9 bases are shared with TRBD1. J lost 5 bases, V lost 6 bases, and 7 bases had no gene match. Germline CDR1 and CDR2: MNHEY and SVGAGI. The CDR3 sequence is 15 residues long. CDR3 sequence (DNA): TGTGCCAGCAGCCCGGGACAGGGAATTACCGGGGAGCTGTTTTTT. Translating it yields CASSPGQGITGELFF.

The V and J genes are TRBV3-1 (or the pseudogene TRBV3-2) and TRBJ2-1; D call uncertain. The CDR3 runs to 14 residues. Deletions cut 4 bases from V and 7 bases from J, with 14 bases between. Germline lookup yields CDR1 LGHDT and CDR2 YNNKEL (reference sequence). CDR3 in amino acids: CASSPSHTRNEQFF. The DNA for the CDR3 is TGTGCCAGCAGCCCCTCTCACACGAGGAATGAGCAGTTCTTC.

The rearrangement joins TRBV7-9 to TRBJ2-1, with TRBD2 matching over 7 bases. V gave up 1 base and J gave up 3 bases; unmatched junction bases: 9. CDR1 is SEHNR and CDR2 is FQNEAQ in the germline V gene (reference sequence). This CDR3 is 17 amino acids long. Here the CDR3 DNA reads TGTGCCAGCAGCTTAGAAGGTTGGGGCGGGGGCTACAATGAGCAGTTCTTC. It yields the protein CASSLEGWGGGYNEQFF.

The genes are TRBV24-1 and TRBJ2-7; no clear D. This CDR3 comprises 17 residues. Trimming stripped 3 bases from V and 0 bases from J, with 17 bases between. In germline, CDR1 is KGHDR, CDR2 SFDVKD. The CDR3 region has the DNA TGTGCCACCAGTGATACCTCTGGTCCCTCGGGCTCCTACGAGCAGTACTTC. Translating gives CATSDTSGPSGSYEQYF.